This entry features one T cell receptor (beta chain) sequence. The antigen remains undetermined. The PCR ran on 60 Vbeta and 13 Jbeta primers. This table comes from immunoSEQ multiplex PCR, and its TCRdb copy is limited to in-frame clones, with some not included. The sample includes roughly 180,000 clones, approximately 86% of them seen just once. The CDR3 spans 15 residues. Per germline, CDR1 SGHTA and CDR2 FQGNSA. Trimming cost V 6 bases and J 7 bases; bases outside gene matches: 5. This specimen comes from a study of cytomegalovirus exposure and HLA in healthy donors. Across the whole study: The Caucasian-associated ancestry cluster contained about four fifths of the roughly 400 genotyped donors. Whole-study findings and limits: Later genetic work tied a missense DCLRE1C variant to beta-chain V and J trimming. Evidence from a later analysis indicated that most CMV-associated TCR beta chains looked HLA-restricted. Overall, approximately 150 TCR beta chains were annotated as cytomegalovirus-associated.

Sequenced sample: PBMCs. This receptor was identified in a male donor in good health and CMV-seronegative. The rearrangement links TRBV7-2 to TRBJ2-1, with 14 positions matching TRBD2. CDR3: CASRGTSGGPNEQFF. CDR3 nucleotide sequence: TGTGCCAGCAGAGGGACTAGCGGGGGACCGAATGAGCAGTTCTTC.